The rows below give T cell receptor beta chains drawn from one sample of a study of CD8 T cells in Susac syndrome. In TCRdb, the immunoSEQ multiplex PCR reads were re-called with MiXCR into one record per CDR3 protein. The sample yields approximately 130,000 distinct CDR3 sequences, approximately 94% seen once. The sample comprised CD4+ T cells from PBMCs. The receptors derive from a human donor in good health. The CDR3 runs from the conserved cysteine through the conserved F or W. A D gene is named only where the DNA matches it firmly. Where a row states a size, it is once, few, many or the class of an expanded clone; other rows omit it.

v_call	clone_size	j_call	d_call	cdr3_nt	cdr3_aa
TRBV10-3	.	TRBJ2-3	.	TGTGCCATCGGGGCTTCGGATACGCAGTATTTT	CAIGASDTQYF
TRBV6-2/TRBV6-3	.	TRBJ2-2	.	TGTGCCAGCAGTTACAATTGGAGGAACACCGGGGAGCTGTTTTTT	CASSYNWRNTGELFF
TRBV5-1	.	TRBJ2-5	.	TGCGCCAGCAGCTTGGCCTCGTTGATGGAAGAGACCCAGTACTTC	CASSLASLMEETQYF
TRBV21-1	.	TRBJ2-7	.	TGTGCCAGCAGCAAGCTAGCGGGAGGCCCCACCTACGAGCAGTACTTC	CASSKLAGGPTYEQYF
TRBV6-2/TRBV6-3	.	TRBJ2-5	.	TGTGCCAGCAGCGCGGCTGCGGAGACCCAGTACTTC	CASSAAAETQYF
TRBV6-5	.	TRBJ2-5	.	TGTGCCAGCAGTTACGTGGTTGAAGAGACCCAGTACTTC	CASSYVVEETQYF
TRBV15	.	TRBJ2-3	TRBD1	TGTGCCACCAGCAGTTTCCAGGGGGCAGGGGAGGATACGCAGTATTTT	CATSSFQGAGEDTQYF
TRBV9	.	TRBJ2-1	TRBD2	TGTGCCAGCAGCGCGGGGGGAGGCCAGACCTACAATGAGCAGTTCTTC	CASSAGGGQTYNEQFF
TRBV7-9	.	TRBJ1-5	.	TGTGCCAGCAGCTTAGGCCTAGAGTATGATCAGCCCCAGCATTTT	CASSLGLEYDQPQHF
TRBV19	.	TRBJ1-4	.	TGTGCCACTTCGGAGCAACCAACTAATGAAAAACTGTTTTTT	CATSEQPTNEKLFF
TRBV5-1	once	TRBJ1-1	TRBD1	TGCGCCAGCAGCTTTTTGGACAGGGACACTGAAGCTTTCTTT	CASSFLDRDTEAFF
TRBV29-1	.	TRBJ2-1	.	TGCAGCGTCCGACCCCTAACCTACAATGAGCAGTTCTTC	CSVRPLTYNEQFF
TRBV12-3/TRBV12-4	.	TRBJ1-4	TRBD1	TGTGCCAGCATGGAAGGGGGCTCGGGTGAAAAACTGTTTTTT	CASMEGGSGEKLFF
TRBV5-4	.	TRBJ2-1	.	TGTGCCAGCAGCTTGGATCGAGGTGAGCAGTTCTTC	CASSLDRGEQFF
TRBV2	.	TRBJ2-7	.	TGTGCCAGCAGGAAGGGGCCAGGCGGGAACGAGCAGTACTTC	CASRKGPGGNEQYF